This TCR beta chain was recovered during a study of T cells after posttransplantation cyclophosphamide. The study's findings and limits: TRB overlap between skin or GI tissue T cells and blood was limited. Donor-recipient repertoire similarity was low at 1-2 months, rising over year one.

Assay: immunoSEQ multiplex PCR; the TCRdb copy retains only in-frame clones and omits some. Of 20,000 or so clones detected, over 65% appear once; the ten largest clones hold less than 35%. Treatment was busulfan-fludarabine conditioning, a marrow graft, and cyclophosphamide on days +3 and +4. Remarks on this clone: Its antigen is still unknown.

Sequencing used PBMCs, obtained after an allogeneic stem cell transplant with post-transplant cyclophosphamide. This TCR was recovered from a male patient younger than 45 who received an allogeneic stem cell transplant from a related donor, was CMV-positive, and had acute GVHD only. Some T cells may originate from the graft donor.

The chain's CDR3 is CASSQESRQRGYTF. The CDR3 coding sequence is TGCGCCAGCAGCCAAGAATCGAGGCAGCGGGGCTACACCTTC. The gene calls are TRBV4-3 and TRBJ1-2, with unresolved D. V was trimmed by 0 bases and J by 8 bases, leaving 13 bases between them. Germline V CDR1 and CDR2: LGHNA, YSLEER. CDR3 length equals 14 residues.